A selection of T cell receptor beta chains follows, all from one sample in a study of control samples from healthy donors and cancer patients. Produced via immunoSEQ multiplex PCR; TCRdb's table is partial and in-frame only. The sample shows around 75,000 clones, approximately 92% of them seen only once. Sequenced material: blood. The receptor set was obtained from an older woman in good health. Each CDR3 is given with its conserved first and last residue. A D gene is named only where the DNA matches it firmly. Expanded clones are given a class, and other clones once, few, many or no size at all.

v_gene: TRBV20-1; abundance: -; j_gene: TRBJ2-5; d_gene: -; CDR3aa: CSVVGETQYF; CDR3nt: TGCAGTGTCGTCGGAGAGACCCAGTACTTC
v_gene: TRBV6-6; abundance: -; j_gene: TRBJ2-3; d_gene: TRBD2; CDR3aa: CASSRIAGGAYTDTQYF; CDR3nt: TGTGCCAGCAGTCGCATAGCGGGAGGAGCCTACACAGATACGCAGTATTTT
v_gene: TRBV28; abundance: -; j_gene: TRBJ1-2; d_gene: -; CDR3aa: CASSFGRESYGYTF; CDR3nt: TGTGCCAGCAGTTTCGGCAGGGAGAGCTATGGCTACACCTTC
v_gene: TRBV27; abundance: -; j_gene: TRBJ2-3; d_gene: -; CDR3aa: CASRSRARTDTQYF; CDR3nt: TGTGCCAGCAGATCTCGGGCCAGGACAGATACGCAGTATTTT
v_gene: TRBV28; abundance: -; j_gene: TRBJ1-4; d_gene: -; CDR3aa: CASSTSGTPANEKLFF; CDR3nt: TGTGCCAGCAGTACCTCCGGGACTCCCGCAAATGAAAAACTGTTTTTT
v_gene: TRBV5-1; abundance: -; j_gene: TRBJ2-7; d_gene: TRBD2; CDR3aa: CASSPGGSGRDEQYF; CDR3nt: TGCGCCAGCAGCCCCGGAGGTAGCGGGAGGGATGAGCAGTACTTC
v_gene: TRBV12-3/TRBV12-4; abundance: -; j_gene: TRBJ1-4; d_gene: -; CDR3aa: CASSFYANEKLFF; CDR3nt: TGTGCCAGCAGTTTTTACGCTAATGAAAAACTGTTTTTT
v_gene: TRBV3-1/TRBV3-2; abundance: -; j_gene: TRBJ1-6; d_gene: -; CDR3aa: CASSQARDSPLHF; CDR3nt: TGTGCCAGCAGCCAAGCCAGGGATTCACCCCTCCACTTT
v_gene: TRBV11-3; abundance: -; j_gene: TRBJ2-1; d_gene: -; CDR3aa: CASSLAGGVNNEQFF; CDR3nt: TGTGCCAGCAGCTTAGCGGGGGGCGTAAACAATGAGCAGTTCTTC
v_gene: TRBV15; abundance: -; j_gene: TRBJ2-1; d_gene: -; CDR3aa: CATSRKRERAEQFF; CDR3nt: TGTGCCACCAGCAGAAAACGGGAGCGCGCTGAGCAGTTCTTC
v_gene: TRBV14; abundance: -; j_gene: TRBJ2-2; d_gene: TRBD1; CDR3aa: CASSQRQGWDTGELFF; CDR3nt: TGTGCCAGCAGCCAACGACAGGGATGGGACACCGGGGAGCTGTTTTTT
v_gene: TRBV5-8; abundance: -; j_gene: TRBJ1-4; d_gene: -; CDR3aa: CASSLDGTSRNEKLFF; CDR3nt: TGTGCCAGCAGCCTCGACGGCACCTCACGTAATGAAAAACTGTTTTTT
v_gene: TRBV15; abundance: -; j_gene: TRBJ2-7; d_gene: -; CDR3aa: CATSLRAGRSQGEQYF; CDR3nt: TGTGCCACCAGCCTGAGGGCGGGACGAAGCCAGGGAGAGCAGTACTTC
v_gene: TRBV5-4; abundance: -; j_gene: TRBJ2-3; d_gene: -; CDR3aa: CASGSTDTQYF; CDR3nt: TGTGCCAGCGGAAGCACAGATACGCAGTATTTT
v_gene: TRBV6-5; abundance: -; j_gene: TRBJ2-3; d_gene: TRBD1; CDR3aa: CAGARTGGTDTQYF; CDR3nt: TGTGCCGGGGCCCGGACAGGGGGCACAGATACGCAGTATTTT
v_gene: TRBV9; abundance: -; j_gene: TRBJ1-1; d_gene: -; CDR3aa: CASSDRDGTEAFF; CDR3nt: TGTGCCAGCAGCGACAGGGATGGGACTGAAGCTTTCTTT
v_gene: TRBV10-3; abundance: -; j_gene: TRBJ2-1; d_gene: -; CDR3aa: CAIRQITEVDEQFF; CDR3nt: TGTGCCATCAGACAAATAACAGAGGTCGATGAGCAGTTCTTC
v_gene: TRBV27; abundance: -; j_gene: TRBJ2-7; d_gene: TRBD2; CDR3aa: CASSPGLADSYEQYF; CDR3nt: TGTGCCAGCAGTCCGGGACTAGCGGATTCATACGAGCAGTACTTC
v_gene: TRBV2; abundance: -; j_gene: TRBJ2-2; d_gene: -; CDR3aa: CASSGQVATGELFF; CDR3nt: TGTGCCAGCAGTGGGCAAGTCGCGACCGGGGAGCTGTTTTTT
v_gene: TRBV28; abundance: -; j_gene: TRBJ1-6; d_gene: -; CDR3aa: CASSFRLRGRYNSPLHF; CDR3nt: TGTGCCAGCAGTTTTAGGTTGAGGGGACGGTATAATTCACCCCTCCACTTT
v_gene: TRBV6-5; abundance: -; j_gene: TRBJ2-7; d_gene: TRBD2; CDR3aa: CASSKSGTDPYEQYF; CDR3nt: TGTGCCAGCAGCAAGAGCGGGACGGACCCCTACGAGCAGTACTTC
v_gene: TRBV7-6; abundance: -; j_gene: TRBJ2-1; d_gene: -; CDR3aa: CASSLVSGSSYNEQFF; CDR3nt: TGTGCCAGCAGCTTAGTGTCAGGGAGCTCCTACAATGAGCAGTTCTTC
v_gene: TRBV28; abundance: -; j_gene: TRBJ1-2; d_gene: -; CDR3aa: CASSFRGTYAGYTF; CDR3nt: TGTGCCAGCAGTTTCCGTGGCACCTACGCAGGCTACACCTTC
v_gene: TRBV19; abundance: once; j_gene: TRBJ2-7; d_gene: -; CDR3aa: CASSRQISYEQYF; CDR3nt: TGTGCCAGTAGTAGGCAGATCTCCTACGAGCAGTACTTC
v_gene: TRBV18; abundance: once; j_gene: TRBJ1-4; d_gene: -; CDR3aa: CASSLREPQGEKLFF; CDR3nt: TGTGCCAGCTCACTCCGGGAGCCCCAAGGGGAAAAACTGTTTTTT
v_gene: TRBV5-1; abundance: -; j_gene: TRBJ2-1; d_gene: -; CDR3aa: CASSPDHPREQFF; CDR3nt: TGCGCCAGCAGCCCGGACCATCCGCGGGAGCAGTTCTTC
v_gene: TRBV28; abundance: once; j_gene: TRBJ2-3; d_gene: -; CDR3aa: CASQGPFVHGGTDTQYF; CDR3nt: TGTGCCAGCCAAGGGCCCTTCGTCCATGGCGGCACAGATACGCAGTATTTT
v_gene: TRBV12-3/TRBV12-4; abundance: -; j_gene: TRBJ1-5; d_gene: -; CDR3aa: CASSNRVEQPQHF; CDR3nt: TGTGCCAGCAGCAACAGGGTGGAACAGCCCCAGCATTTT
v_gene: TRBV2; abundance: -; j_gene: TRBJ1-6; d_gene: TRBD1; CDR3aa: CASSERTGSNSPLHF; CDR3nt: TGTGCCAGCAGTGAAAGGACAGGAAGTAATTCACCCCTCCACTTT
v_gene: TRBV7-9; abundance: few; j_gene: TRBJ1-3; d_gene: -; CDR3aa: CASSLVGANSGNTIYF; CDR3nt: TGTGCCAGCAGCTTAGTGGGCGCAAACTCTGGAAACACCATATATTTT
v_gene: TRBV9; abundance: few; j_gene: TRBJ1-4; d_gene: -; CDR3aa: CASSADGTPGEKLFF; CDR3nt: TGTGCCAGCAGCGCGGACGGGACGCCTGGGGAAAAACTGTTTTTT
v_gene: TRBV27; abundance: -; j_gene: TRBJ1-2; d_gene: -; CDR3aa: CASSKHWMSNYGYTF; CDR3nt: TGTGCCAGCAGTAAACACTGGATGTCTAACTATGGCTACACCTTC
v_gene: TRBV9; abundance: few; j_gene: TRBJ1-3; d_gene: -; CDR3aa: CASNPGQTSGNTIYF; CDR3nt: TGTGCCAGCAACCCGGGACAAACCTCTGGAAACACCATATATTTT
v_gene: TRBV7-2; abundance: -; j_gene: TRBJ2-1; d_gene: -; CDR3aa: CASSSTGPWDEQFF; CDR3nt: TGTGCCAGCAGCTCTACCGGGCCGTGGGATGAGCAGTTCTTC
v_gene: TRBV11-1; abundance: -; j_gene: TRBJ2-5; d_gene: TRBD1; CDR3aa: CASSLAGQVQETQYF; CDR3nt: TGTGCCAGCAGCTTAGCGGGACAGGTCCAAGAGACCCAGTACTTC
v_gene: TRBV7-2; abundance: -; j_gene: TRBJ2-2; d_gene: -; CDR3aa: CASSLATTGELFF; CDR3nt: TGTGCCAGCAGCTTAGCGACGACCGGGGAGCTGTTTTTT
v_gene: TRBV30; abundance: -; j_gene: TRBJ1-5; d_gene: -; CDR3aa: CAWSVQINQPQHF; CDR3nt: TGTGCCTGGAGTGTACAGATCAATCAGCCCCAGCATTTT
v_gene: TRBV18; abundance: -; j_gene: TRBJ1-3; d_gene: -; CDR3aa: CASSPDREDTIYF; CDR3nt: TGTGCCAGCTCACCGGATCGGGAGGACACCATATATTTT
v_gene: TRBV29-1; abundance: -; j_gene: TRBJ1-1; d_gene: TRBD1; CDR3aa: CSARDRANTEAFF; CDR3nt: TGCAGCGCCCGGGACAGGGCGAACACTGAAGCTTTCTTT
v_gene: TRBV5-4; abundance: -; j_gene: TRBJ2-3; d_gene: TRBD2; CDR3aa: CASRDGRGGDTQYF; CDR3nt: TGTGCCAGCAGAGACGGGAGGGGGGGAGATACGCAGTATTTT
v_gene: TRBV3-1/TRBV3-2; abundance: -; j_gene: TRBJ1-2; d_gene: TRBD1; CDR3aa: CASSQAQGEGYTF; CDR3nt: TGTGCCAGCAGCCAAGCTCAGGGGGAAGGCTACACCTTC
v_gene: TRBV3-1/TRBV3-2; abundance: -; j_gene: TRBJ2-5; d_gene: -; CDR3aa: CASSQARLSGQETQYF; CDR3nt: TGTGCCAGCAGCCAAGCGAGACTAAGTGGCCAAGAGACCCAGTACTTC
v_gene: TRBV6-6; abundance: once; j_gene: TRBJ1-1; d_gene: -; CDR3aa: CASTDRQDTEAFF; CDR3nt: TGTGCCAGCACCGACCGACAGGACACTGAAGCTTTCTTT
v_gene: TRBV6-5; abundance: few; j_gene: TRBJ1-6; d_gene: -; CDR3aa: CASSYGLGWDSPLHF; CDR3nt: TGTGCCAGCAGTTACGGGCTGGGCTGGGATTCACCCCTCCACTTT
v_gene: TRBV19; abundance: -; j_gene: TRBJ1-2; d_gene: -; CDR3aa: CATIGDYGYTF; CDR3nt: TGTGCCACCATAGGTGACTATGGCTACACCTTC
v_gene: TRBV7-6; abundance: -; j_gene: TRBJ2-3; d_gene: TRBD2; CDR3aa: CASSSGTSGIGDTQYF; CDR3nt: TGTGCCAGCAGCTCGGGGACTAGCGGGATTGGGGATACGCAGTATTTT
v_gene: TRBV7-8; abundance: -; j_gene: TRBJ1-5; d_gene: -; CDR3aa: CASSLVRGSNQPQHF; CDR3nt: TGTGCCAGCAGCTTAGTACGGGGAAGCAATCAGCCCCAGCATTTT
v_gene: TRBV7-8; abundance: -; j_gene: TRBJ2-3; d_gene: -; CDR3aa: CASSLALYSHLHF; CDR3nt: TGTGCCAGCAGCTTAGCCCTCTACTCTCACCTGCATTTT
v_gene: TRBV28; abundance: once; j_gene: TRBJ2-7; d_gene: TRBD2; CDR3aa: CASSLWLTSGSYEQYF; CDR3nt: TGTGCCAGCAGTTTATGGTTGACTAGCGGTTCCTACGAGCAGTACTTC
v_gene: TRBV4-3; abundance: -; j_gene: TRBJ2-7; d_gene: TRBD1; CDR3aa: CASSRDSSLSYEQYF; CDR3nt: TGCGCCAGCAGCCGGGACAGCTCCTTATCCTACGAGCAGTACTTC
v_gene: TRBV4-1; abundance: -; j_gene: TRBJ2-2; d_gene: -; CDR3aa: CASSQLDMGFSTGELFF; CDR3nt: TGCGCCAGCAGTCAACTTGACATGGGGTTTTCCACCGGGGAGCTGTTTTTT
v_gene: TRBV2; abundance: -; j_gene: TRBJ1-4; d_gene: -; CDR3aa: CASSVTVEKLFF; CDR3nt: TGTGCCAGCAGCGTTACAGTAGAAAAACTGTTTTTT
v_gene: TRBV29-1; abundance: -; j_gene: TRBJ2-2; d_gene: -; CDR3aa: CSVEGFTGELFF; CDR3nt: TGCAGCGTTGAGGGGTTCACCGGGGAGCTGTTTTTT
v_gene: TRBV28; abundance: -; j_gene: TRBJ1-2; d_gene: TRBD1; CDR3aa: CASRPGQGFGYTF; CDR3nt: TGTGCCAGCAGACCGGGACAGGGTTTTGGCTACACCTTC
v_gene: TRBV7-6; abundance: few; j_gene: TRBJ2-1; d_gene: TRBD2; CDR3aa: CASSLVAGGDNEQFF; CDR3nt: TGTGCCAGCAGCTTAGTGGCGGGAGGGGACAATGAGCAGTTCTTC